This TCR beta chain was documented in a study of cytomegalovirus exposure and HLA in healthy donors. Study-level results: In a later analysis, at a false discovery rate of 0.05, 15,000 to 20,000 TCR beta sequences matched HLA alleles. Specificity for CMV antigens was confirmed in vitro for a few of the CMV-associated chains. Among donors in an Asian-associated ancestry cluster, a later analysis reportedly found fewer N-insertions than the roughly 700-donor mean. Data from an earlier analysis indicated that most TCR beta V segments were productive either about 87% or about 30% of the time.

The V gene end was trimmed by 2 bases and the J gene end by 3 bases; junction bases not matched to a gene: 9. CDR3 length: 16 residues. The germline V gene encodes CDR1 MDHEN and CDR2 SYDVKM. Worth noting for this clone: What it binds is unknown.

Amplification used 60 Vbeta primers and 13 Jbeta primers. Generated by immunoSEQ multiplex PCR, the TCRdb table keeps only in-frame clones and is missing some. In the table there are over 150,000 clones, more than 65% of which are singletons. The chain couples TRBV28 to TRBJ1-1; 7 bases are shared with TRBD1. The sequenced sample was PBMCs. The TCR was taken from a girl aged 2-9 years in good health and CMV-seropositive. CDR3 residues: CASSLVYGQGDTEAFF. CDR3 DNA: TGTGCCAGCAGTTTAGTATATGGCCAGGGGGACACTGAAGCTTTCTTT.